Listed below are T cell receptor beta chains from one sample, sequenced in a study of blood T cell repertoires in COVID-19. TCRdb keeps only in-frame clones here, not all; method: immunoSEQ multiplex PCR. The sample has around 59,000 clones, 80% to 85% seen once. Sequenced material: peripheral blood. Receptor source: a woman at least 80 years old with active or convalescent COVID-19. The CDR3 runs from the conserved cysteine through the conserved F or W. The D gene is left open where the match is weak. Only part of the rows carry a size: once, few, many, or a class if the clone is expanded.

v_call	clone_size	j_call	cdr3_length	d_call	cdr3_nt	cdr3_aa
TRBV9	.	TRBJ2-1	11	.	TGTGCCAGCTCACCAGGGTATGAGCAGTTCTTC	CASSPGYEQFF
TRBV18	.	TRBJ2-1	17	TRBD2	TGTGCCAGCTCACCACCCGGGCGGGGGGGTACGTGGAATGAGCAGTTCTTC	CASSPPGRGGTWNEQFF
TRBV7-3	.	TRBJ2-3	15	TRBD2	TGTGCCAGCAGCCTTAGCGGGGGACGCACAGATACGCAGTATTTT	CASSLSGGRTDTQYF
TRBV5-1	.	TRBJ2-3	16	TRBD2	TGCGCCAGCAGCGTGGTGGCTAGCGGGGGGAGAGATACGCAGTATTTT	CASSVVASGGRDTQYF
TRBV19	.	TRBJ1-5	15	.	TGTGCCAGTAGTTCCAGGGAAGGTTACAATCAGCCCCAGCATTTT	CASSSREGYNQPQHF
TRBV27	.	TRBJ2-2	20	TRBD2	TGTGCCAGCAGCCCCCGAAGGACTAGCGGGGGGGCAGCGAACACCGGGGAGCTGTTTTTT	CASSPRRTSGGAANTGELFF
TRBV15	.	TRBJ1-2	16	.	TGTGCCACCAGCAGAGATAGGAACAGGTTCAACTATGGCTACACCTTC	CATSRDRNRFNYGYTF
TRBV18	.	TRBJ1-5	15	TRBD1	TGTGCCAGCTCAGGCAGACAGGGAACAAATCAGCCCCAGCATTTT	CASSGRQGTNQPQHF
TRBV7-3	.	TRBJ1-6	15	.	TGTGCCAGCAGCTTAACAGGGGACTTTAATTCACCCCTCCACTTT	CASSLTGDFNSPLHF
TRBV5-1	few	TRBJ1-2	15	.	TGCGCCAGCAGCTTGGAAGGGGTGCAGTACTATGGCTACACCTTC	CASSLEGVQYYGYTF
TRBV7-2	.	TRBJ2-5	15	.	TGTGCCAGCAGCACTATGACTTCTGGCGCGGAGACCCAGTACTTC	CASSTMTSGAETQYF
TRBV19	.	TRBJ2-2	15	TRBD2	TGTGCCAGTAGGATGGGGACTAGCGGCACCGGGGAGCTGTTTTTT	CASRMGTSGTGELFF
TRBV7-9	few	TRBJ1-5	15	.	TGTGCCAGCAGCCCGGGGTCGGGGTTCAATCAGCCCCAGCATTTT	CASSPGSGFNQPQHF
TRBV19	few	TRBJ1-2	15	TRBD1	TGTGCCAGTATCCCCGGGACAGGGGGCCACTATGGCTACACCTTC	CASIPGTGGHYGYTF
TRBV14	.	TRBJ1-1	16	.	TGTGCCAGCAGTACCAGGGGAATCCTAAGGAACACTGAAGCTTTCTTT	CASSTRGILRNTEAFF
TRBV15	.	TRBJ2-7	15	.	TGTGCCACCAGCAGAGTCGGTTACAGCTCCTACGAGCAGTACTTC	CATSRVGYSSYEQYF
TRBV19	.	TRBJ1-1	13	.	TGTGCCAGTAGTTACAGGGTCGGCACTGAAGCTTTCTTT	CASSYRVGTEAFF
TRBV24-1	many	TRBJ1-1	13	.	TGTGCCACCAGGGATCCAGGGGACACTGAAGCTTTCTTT	CATRDPGDTEAFF
TRBV19	.	TRBJ1-2	12	.	TGTGCCAGTAGATCAAATCAATATGGCTACACCTTC	CASRSNQYGYTF
TRBV2	few	TRBJ2-3	15	.	TGTGCCAGCAGTGATCTCAGCGCGGCACGGGATACGCAGTATTTT	CASSDLSAARDTQYF
TRBV2	.	TRBJ1-5	15	TRBD1	TGTGCCAGCAGTCAGCAGACAGGGTCCAATCAGCCCCAGCATTTT	CASSQQTGSNQPQHF
TRBV2	many	TRBJ1-1	15	.	TGTGCCAGCACCAAGATTCAGGGGATGAACACTGAAGCTTTCTTT	CASTKIQGMNTEAFF
TRBV12-3/TRBV12-4	.	TRBJ1-2	12	.	TGTGCCAGCAGCCCTCCGCGGGGGCCCTACACCTTC	CASSPPRGPYTF
TRBV7-8	.	TRBJ1-4	15	TRBD1	TGTGCCAGCAGCCGAGGGGGCCCAACTAATGAAAAACTGTTTTTT	CASSRGGPTNEKLFF
TRBV19	.	TRBJ1-2	12	.	TGTGCCAGCAAACCGTCTGGCACTGGCTACACCTTC	CASKPSGTGYTF
TRBV18	.	TRBJ1-4	14	.	TGTGCCAGCTCACCGCGGACAACTAATGAAAAACTGTTTTTT	CASSPRTTNEKLFF
TRBV12-3/TRBV12-4	.	TRBJ2-5	13	.	TGTGCCAGCAGGTCAGGGTTCGGAGAGACCCAGTACTTC	CASRSGFGETQYF
TRBV6-5	.	TRBJ1-6	14	TRBD1	TGTGCCAGCAGAGGACAGGGGAAGGCTTCACCCCTCCACTTT	CASRGQGKASPLHF
TRBV7-3	once	TRBJ1-1	12	.	TGTGCCAGCGGAGACAGAGGTACTGAAGCTTTCTTT	CASGDRGTEAFF
TRBV28	.	TRBJ2-2	13	.	TGTGCCAGCACCCCGGACTTTGCCGGGGAGCTGTTTTTT	CASTPDFAGELFF
TRBV7-6	.	TRBJ2-5	19	TRBD2	TGTGCCAGCAGCTCCCGGGGAGGGGCGACTAGCGGGGCTCGGGAGACCCAGTACTTC	CASSSRGGATSGARETQYF
TRBV10-3	.	TRBJ1-5	14	.	TGTGCCATCAGTGATGGACAGCCCAATCAGCCCCAGCATTTT	CAISDGQPNQPQHF
TRBV7-2	.	TRBJ1-4	16	.	TGTGCCAGCAGCAAACAAAATAGCGCAACTAATGAAAAACTGTTTTTT	CASSKQNSATNEKLFF
TRBV25-1	.	TRBJ2-2	15	TRBD1	TGTGCCAGCAGTTTTGGGACAGGTCGGACCGGGGAGCTGTTTTTT	CASSFGTGRTGELFF
TRBV3-1/TRBV3-2	.	TRBJ2-7	12	TRBD1	TGTGCCAGCAGCCAGGACAGGTCGAAGCAGTACTTC	CASSQDRSKQYF
TRBV7-8	.	TRBJ2-7	13	.	TGTGCCAGCAGCTTACCACAGGACTACGAGCAGTACTTC	CASSLPQDYEQYF
TRBV11-2	.	TRBJ2-1	15	TRBD2	TGTGCCAGCAGCTTAGATGAGCGGGGGTGGAATGAGCAGTTCTTC	CASSLDERGWNEQFF
TRBV10-3	.	TRBJ2-1	14	.	TGTGCCATCTGGGACACTGGAGCCTACAATGAGCAGTTCTTC	CAIWDTGAYNEQFF
TRBV5-1	.	TRBJ2-3	14	TRBD1	TGCGCCAGCAGCCCAAGACAGGGAACGGGTACGCAGTATTTT	CASSPRQGTGTQYF
TRBV5-6	.	TRBJ1-2	16	.	TGTGCCAGCGATTCTGGACAGAGCAACCTAAACTATGGCTACACCTTC	CASDSGQSNLNYGYTF
TRBV10-3	.	TRBJ1-1	18	.	TGTGCCATCAGTGGCCCGGGTTTCAACTTAGGCATGAACACTGAAGCTTTCTTT	CAISGPGFNLGMNTEAFF
TRBV3-1/TRBV3-2	.	TRBJ2-2	15	TRBD1	TGTGCCAGCAGCCGGGACAGGGGGCATTTCGGGGAGCTGTTTTTT	CASSRDRGHFGELFF
TRBV18	.	TRBJ1-2	14	TRBD1	TGTGCCAGCTCGCCGGGACAGTCCTTAGGTGGCTACACCTTC	CASSPGQSLGGYTF
TRBV7-2	once	TRBJ2-7	16	TRBD2	TGTGCCAGCAGCTTAGACCGCGGGGGGGCCTCCTACGAGCAGTACTTC	CASSLDRGGASYEQYF
TRBV6-5	.	TRBJ1-2	13	.	TGTGCCAGCAGCGAGCGGGGGGTAGGTGGCTACACCTTC	CASSERGVGGYTF
TRBV9	.	TRBJ1-2	11	.	TGTGCCAGCAGCGCGGCGGCTGGCTACACCTTC	CASSAAAGYTF
TRBV3-1/TRBV3-2	.	TRBJ1-1	14	.	TGTGCCAGCAGCTCAGGGGTAGCTTGCACTGAAGCTTTCTTT	CASSSGVACTEAFF
TRBV5-4	.	TRBJ2-3	13	.	TGTGCCAGCAGCTTGGAGTCAGCAGATACGCAGTATTTT	CASSLESADTQYF
TRBV3-1/TRBV3-2	.	TRBJ2-1	15	TRBD2	TGTGCCAGCAGCCAGCTAGCGGGGGTTAGAAATGAGCAGTTCTTC	CASSQLAGVRNEQFF
TRBV27	.	TRBJ1-2	16	TRBD1	TGTGCCAGCAGTCGCAGGGACAGACTTACTAACTATGGCTACACCTTC	CASSRRDRLTNYGYTF
TRBV15	.	TRBJ1-2	14	TRBD1	TGTGCCACCAGCACCCTGGGACAGGGGGCGATTTACACCTTC	CATSTLGQGAIYTF
TRBV3-1/TRBV3-2	.	TRBJ1-6	14	TRBD1	TGTGCCAGCAGCGCGGGACAGGGCAATTCACCCCTCCACTTT	CASSAGQGNSPLHF
TRBV7-3	.	TRBJ1-1	14	TRBD1	TGTGCCAGCAGCCTCGACAGGGATTACCCCGAGGCTTTCTTT	CASSLDRDYPEAFF
TRBV5-1	.	TRBJ1-1	17	TRBD1	TGCGCCAGCAGCCTGGGCCTGGACAGGGCGGTAGGCACTGAAGCTTTCTTT	CASSLGLDRAVGTEAFF